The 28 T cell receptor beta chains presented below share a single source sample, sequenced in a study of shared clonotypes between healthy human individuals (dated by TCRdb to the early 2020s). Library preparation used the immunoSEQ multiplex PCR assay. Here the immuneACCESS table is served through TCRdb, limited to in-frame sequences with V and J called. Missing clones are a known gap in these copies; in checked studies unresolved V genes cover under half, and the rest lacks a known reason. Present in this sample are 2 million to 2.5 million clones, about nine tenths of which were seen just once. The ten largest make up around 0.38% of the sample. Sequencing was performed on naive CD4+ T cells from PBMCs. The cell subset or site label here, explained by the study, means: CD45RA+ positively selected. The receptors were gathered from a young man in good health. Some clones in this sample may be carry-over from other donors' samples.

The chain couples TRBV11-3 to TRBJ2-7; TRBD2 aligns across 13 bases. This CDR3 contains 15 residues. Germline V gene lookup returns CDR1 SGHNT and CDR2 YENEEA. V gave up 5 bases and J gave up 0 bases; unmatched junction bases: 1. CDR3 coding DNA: TGTGCCAGCAGCCGGACTAGCGGGGGCTCCTACGAGCAGTACTTC. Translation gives CASSRTSGGSYEQYF.

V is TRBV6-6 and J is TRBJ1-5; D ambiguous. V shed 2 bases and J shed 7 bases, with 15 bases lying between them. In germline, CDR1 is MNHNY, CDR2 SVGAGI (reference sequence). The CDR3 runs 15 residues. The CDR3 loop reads CASSYQAGLEQPQHF. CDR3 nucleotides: TGTGCCAGCAGTTACCAAGCGGGGTTGGAGCAGCCCCAGCATTTT.

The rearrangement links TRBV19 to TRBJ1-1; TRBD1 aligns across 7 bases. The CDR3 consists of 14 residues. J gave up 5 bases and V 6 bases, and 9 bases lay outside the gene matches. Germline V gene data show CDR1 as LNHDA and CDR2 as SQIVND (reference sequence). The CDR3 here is CASRDSQGSTEAFF. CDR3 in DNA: TGTGCCAGTAGGGACTCACAGGGGAGTACTGAAGCTTTCTTT.

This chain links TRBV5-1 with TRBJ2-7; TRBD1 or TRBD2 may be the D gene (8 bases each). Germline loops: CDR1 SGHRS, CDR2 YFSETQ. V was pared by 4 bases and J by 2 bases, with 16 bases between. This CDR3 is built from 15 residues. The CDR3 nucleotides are TGCGCCAGCAGCCAGGGGGCCGGGAGGGCCTACGAGCAGTACTTC. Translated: CASSQGAGRAYEQYF.

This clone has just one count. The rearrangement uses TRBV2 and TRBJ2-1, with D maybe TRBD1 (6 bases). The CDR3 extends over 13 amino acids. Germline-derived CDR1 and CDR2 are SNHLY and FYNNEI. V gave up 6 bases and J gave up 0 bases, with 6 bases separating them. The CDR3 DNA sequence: TGTGCCAGCAGGGGGGCCTCCTACAATGAGCAGTTCTTC. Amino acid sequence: CASRGASYNEQFF.

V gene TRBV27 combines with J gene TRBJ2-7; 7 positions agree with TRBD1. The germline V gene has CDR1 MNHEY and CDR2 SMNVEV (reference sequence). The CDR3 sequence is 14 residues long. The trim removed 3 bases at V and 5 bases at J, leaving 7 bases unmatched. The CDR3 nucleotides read TGTGCCAGCAGTTTCCGTGGACAGGTCAACGAGCAGTACTTC. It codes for CASSFRGQVNEQYF.

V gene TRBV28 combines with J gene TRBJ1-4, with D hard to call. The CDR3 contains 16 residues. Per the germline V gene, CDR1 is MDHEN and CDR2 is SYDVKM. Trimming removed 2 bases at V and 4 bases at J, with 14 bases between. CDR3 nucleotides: TGTGCCAGCAGTTTAAAGGGAGGTGGGTTTAATGAAAAACTGTTTTTT. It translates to CASSLKGGGFNEKLFF.

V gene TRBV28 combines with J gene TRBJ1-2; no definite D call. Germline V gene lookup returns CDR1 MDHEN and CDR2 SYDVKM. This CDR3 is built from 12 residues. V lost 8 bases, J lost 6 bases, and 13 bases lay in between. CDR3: CASETRVHGYTF. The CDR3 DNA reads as TGTGCCAGCGAAACGAGGGTCCATGGCTACACCTTC.

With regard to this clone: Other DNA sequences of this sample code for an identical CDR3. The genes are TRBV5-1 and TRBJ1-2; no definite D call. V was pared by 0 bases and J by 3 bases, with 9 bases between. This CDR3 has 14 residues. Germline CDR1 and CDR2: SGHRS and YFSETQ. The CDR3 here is CASSLEGGHYGYTF. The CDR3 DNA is TGCGCCAGCAGCTTGGAGGGCGGTCACTATGGCTACACCTTC.

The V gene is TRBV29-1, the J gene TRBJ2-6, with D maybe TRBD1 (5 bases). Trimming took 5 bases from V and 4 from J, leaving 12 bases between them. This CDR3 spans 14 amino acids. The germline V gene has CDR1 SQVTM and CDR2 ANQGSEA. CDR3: CSVRAGLGANVLTF. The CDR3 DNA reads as TGCAGCGTTCGGGCAGGGCTAGGGGCCAACGTCCTGACTTTC.

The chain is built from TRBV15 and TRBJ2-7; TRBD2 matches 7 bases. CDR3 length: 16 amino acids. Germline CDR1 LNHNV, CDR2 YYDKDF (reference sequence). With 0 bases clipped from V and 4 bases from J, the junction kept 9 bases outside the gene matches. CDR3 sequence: CATSRESSGKRYEQYF. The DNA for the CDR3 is TGTGCCACCAGCAGAGAATCCAGCGGGAAGCGGTACGAGCAGTACTTC.

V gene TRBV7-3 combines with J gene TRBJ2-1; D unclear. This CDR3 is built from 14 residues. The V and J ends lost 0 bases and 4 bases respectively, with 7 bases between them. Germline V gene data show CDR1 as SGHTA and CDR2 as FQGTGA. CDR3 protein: CASSLTGFYNEQFF. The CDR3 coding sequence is TGTGCCAGCAGCTTAACAGGATTTTACAATGAGCAGTTCTTC.

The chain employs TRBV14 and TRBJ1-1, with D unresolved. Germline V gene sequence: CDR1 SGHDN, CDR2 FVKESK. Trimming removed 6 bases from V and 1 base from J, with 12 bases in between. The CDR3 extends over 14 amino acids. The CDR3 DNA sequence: TGTGCCAGCAGTATCGCAAGCAAGAACACTGAAGCTTTCTTT. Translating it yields CASSIASKNTEAFF.

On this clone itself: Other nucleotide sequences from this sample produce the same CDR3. DNA for the CDR3: TGCGCCAGCAGCTTCGATTCTAACTATGGCTACACCTTC. Its translation: CASSFDSNYGYTF. The chain joins TRBV5-1 to TRBJ1-2, with D unresolved. The CDR3 runs 13 residues. Per germline, CDR1 SGHRS and CDR2 YFSETQ. Between the trimmed V and J ends, which lost 2 bases and 0 bases, there was a span of 5 bases. Looking up the rest from reference TRBV5-1 and TRBJ1-2 gives the full variable domain: KAGVTQTPRYLIKTRGQQVTLSCSPISGHRSVSWYQQTPGQGLQFLFEYFSETQRNKGNFPGRFSGRQFSNSRSEMNVSTLELGDSALYLCASSFDSNYGYTFGSGTRLTVV.

The CDR3 DNA follows: TGTGCCAGCTCATTAGGACTAGCGGGCTTCACAGATACGCAGTATTTT. It translates to CASSLGLAGFTDTQYF. The rearrangement uses TRBV18 and TRBJ2-3, with TRBD2 matching 11 bases. This CDR3 has 16 residues. V gave up 5 bases and J gave up 2 bases; unmatched junction bases: 6. Germline V gene lookup returns CDR1 KGHSH and CDR2 LQKENI.

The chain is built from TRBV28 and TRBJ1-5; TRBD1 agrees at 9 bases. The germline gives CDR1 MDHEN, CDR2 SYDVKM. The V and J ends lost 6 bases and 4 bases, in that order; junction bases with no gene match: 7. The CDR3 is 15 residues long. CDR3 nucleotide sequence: TGTGCCAGCAGCTACGGGGACAGGGTTAATCAGCCCCAGCATTTT. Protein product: CASSYGDRVNQPQHF.

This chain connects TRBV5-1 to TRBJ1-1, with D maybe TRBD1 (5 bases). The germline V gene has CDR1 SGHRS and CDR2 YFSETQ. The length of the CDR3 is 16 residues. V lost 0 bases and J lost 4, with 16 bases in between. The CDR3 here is CASSLARRGTGTEAFF. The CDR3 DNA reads TGCGCCAGCAGCTTGGCCAGGCGGGGCACGGGCACTGAAGCTTTCTTT.

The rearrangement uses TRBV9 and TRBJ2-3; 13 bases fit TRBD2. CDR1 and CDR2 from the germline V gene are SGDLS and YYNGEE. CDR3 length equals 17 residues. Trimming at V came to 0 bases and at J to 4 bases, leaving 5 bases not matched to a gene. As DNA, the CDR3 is TGTGCCAGCAGCGTAGGCTCCGGGACTAGCGGGGCAGATACGCAGTATTTT. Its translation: CASSVGSGTSGADTQYF. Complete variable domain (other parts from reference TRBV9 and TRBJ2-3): DSGVTQTPKHLITATGQRVTLRCSPRSGDLSVYWYQQSLDQGLQFLIQYYNGEERAKGNILERFSAQQFPDLHSELNLSSLELGDSALYFCASSVGSGTSGADTQYFGPGTRLTVL.

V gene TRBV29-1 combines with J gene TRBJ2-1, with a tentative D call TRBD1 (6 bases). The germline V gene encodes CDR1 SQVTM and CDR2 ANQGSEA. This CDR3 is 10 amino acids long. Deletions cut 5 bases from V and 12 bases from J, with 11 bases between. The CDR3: CSVRQAGQFF. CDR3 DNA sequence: TGCAGCGTTCGACAGGCCGGGCAGTTCTTC.

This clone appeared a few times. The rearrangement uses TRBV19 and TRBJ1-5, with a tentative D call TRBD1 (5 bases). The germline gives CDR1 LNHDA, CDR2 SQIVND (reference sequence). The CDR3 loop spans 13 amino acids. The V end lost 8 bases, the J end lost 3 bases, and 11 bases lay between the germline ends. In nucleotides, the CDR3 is TGTGCCAGTTGGGGACGGAACAATCAGCCCCAGCATTTT. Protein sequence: CASWGRNNQPQHF.

CDR3 bases: TGTGCCAGCACTCCCGTCGGGGCGCTCTCTGGAAACACCATATATTTT. This sequence encodes CASTPVGALSGNTIYF. The chain has TRBV28 and TRBJ1-3; possibly TRBD1 for D (5 bases). The CDR3 has 16 amino acids. Trimming pared 7 bases from V and 0 bases from J, leaving 16 bases between. Germline CDR1 and CDR2: MDHEN and SYDVKM.

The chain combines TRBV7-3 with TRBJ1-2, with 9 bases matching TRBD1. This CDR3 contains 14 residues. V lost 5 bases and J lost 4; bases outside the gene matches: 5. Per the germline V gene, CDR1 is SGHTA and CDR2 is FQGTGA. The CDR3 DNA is TGTGCCAGCAGCGCCCCGGGACAGGGCTATGGCTACACCTTC. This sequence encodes CASSAPGQGYGYTF.

DNA for the CDR3: TGTGCCAGCAGCGTAGCATGGAGTCTGATCGGACGGGAGACCCAGTACTTC. Translation: CASSVAWSLIGRETQYF. The chain uses TRBV9 and TRBJ2-5; D is undetermined. CDR1 is SGDLS and CDR2 is YYNGEE in the germline V gene. The V gene lost 0 bases and the J gene lost 5 bases, with 20 bases spanning the gap. The CDR3 has 17 residues.

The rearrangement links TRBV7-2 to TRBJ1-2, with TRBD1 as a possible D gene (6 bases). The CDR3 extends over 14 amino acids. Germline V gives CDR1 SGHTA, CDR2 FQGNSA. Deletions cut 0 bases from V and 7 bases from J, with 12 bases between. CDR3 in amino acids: CASSLARGAGGYTF. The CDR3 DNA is TGTGCCAGCAGCTTAGCCCGGGGGGCTGGTGGCTACACCTTC.

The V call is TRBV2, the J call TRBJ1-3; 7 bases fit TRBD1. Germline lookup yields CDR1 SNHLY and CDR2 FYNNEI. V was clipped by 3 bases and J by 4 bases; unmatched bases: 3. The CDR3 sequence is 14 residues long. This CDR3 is CASSERTGGNTIYF. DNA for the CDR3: TGTGCCAGCAGTGAGAGGACAGGCGGAAACACCATATATTTT.

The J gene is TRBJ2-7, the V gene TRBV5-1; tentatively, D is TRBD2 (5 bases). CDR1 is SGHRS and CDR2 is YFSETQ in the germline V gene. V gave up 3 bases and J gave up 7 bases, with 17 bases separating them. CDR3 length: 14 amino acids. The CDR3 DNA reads TGCGCCAGCAGCTCCGGGAACCCCGAGCGGGAGCAGTACTTC. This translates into CASSSGNPEREQYF.

The CDR3 nucleotides read TGTGCCAGCAGCTCCCGCCCTCGAGAGACCCAGTACTTC. Translation gives CASSSRPRETQYF. The chain employs TRBV7-3 and TRBJ2-5; no firm D call. The V end was cut by 4 bases, the J end by 4 bases, with 10 bases between. CDR3 length: 13 residues. The germline V gene has CDR1 SGHTA and CDR2 FQGTGA.

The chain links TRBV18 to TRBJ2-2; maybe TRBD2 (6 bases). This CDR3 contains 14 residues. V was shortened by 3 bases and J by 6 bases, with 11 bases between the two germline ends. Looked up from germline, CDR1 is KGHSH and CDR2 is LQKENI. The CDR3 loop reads CASSPQGGAGELFF. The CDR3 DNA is TGTGCCAGCTCACCCCAGGGAGGCGCCGGGGAGCTGTTTTTT.